This record covers a single T cell receptor beta chain. The antigen is not known. The data were obtained in a study of vaccination effects on CD4 cells after COVID-19. Germline values: CDR1 SGHTA, CDR2 FQGNSA. This CDR3 spans 14 amino acids. V lost 5 bases and J 4 bases, leaving 12 bases between the germline ends. Produced via immunoSEQ multiplex PCR; TCRdb's table is partial and in-frame only. This sample carries about 28,000 clones, 75% to 85% of them seen once, and the ten largest clones take around 30%. CD4+ T cells specific for antigen were expanded with viral peptide pools by the ViraFEST assay before sequencing. Scientists isolated CD4+ T cells after a roughly nine-day culture period ended. None of the vaccinated had previously contracted SARS-CoV-2, and their nucleocapsid antibodies tested negative. A few million PBMC were seeded per well and grown in the presence of 10 IU/ml IL-2 and 9.5 to 10 ug/ml peptides.

This sequence joins TRBV7-2 and TRBJ1-5, with D possibly being TRBD1 (6 bases). The material was CD4+ T cells from PBMCs cultured with SARS-CoV-2 spike peptides, obtained before COVID-19 vaccination. The TCR comes from a human donor who received a COVID-19 vaccine. The CDR3, as DNA: TGTGCCAGCAGCAGCGGACAGAGTAATCAGCCCCAGCATTTT. Residues: CASSSGQSNQPQHF.